This T cell receptor beta chain emerged from a study of T cell responses to AZD1222 COVID-19 vaccine. General study points: Repertoire sampling was restricted to post-peak T cell response timepoints.

With respect to this clone: Its antigen is not known.

Using immunoSEQ multiplex PCR, the repertoire was profiled, and TCRdb retains in-frame clones only, with some absent. The sample lists around 170,000 clones; approximately 90% were seen once. Germline assignment: CDR1 LNHDA and CDR2 SQIVND (reference sequence). The CDR3 covers 14 residues. V lost 3 bases and J lost 3, with 11 bases in between. Sequenced material: peripheral blood, taken on day 0 of AZD1222 vaccination. The chain carries TRBV19 and TRBJ1-2; D is ambiguous. This clonotype was obtained from an adult in good health. CDR3 sequence (DNA): TGTGCCAGTAGTATCTCCATGGTGGACTATGGCTACACCTTC. The encoded protein is CASSISMVDYGYTF.